This T cell receptor (beta chain) was sequenced during a study of blood T cell repertoires in COVID-19. Source study methods: Reference gene primer amplification yielded estimated nucleated cell counts. The protocol was immunoSEQ multiplex PCR, while the TCRdb copy is restricted to in-frame clones and leaves out a portion. That table supplies the V and J calls and clone size; D and trimming were determined from the DNA. The data show some 38,000 clones, about 91% seen once. CDR1 MNHEY and CDR2 SMNVEV come from the germline V gene (reference sequence). The germline V and J ends were trimmed by 6 bases and 1 base, with 6 bases remaining between them. This CDR3 has 12 residues.

The TCR was taken from a woman aged 25 to 39 in a cohort sampled during active COVID-19. V gene TRBV27 combines with J gene TRBJ1-1; D is undetermined. The sample comprised peripheral blood. In DNA, the CDR3 is TGTGCCAGCAGGTACAAGAACACTGAAGCTTTCTTT. Translation: CASRYKNTEAFF.